Here is one T cell receptor beta chain with its context. Clones were sequenced by immunoSEQ multiplex PCR, and TCRdb holds only the in-frame ones, with some missing. The sample holds 100,000 or so clones, roughly nine tenths seen once. This record belongs to a study of T cell changes during pregnancy in multiple sclerosis. V was pared by 4 bases and J by 2 bases, with 8 bases between. Germline assignment: CDR1 SQVTM and CDR2 ANQGSEA. This CDR3 has 12 amino acids. This TCR derives from a female donor with multiple sclerosis, enrolled in a pregnancy study. The V and J genes are TRBV29-1 and TRBJ1-2; no clear D. Sequenced material: peripheral blood, taken in the second trimester of pregnancy. CDR3 loop: CSVVSENYGYTF. As DNA, the CDR3 is TGCAGCGTTGTTTCAGAAAACTATGGCTACACCTTC.